The 17 T cell receptor beta chains below come from one sample, sequenced in a study of T cells in Graves' hyperthyroidism and ophthalmopathy. Amplified regions were TCR beta CDR3 sequences from RNA transcripts. Using the HTBI primer set, a first-round RT-PCR was run on the TCR CDR3. TCRdb reprocessed the multiplex PCR reads with MiXCR, giving one entry per CDR3 protein. Seen here are about 580,000 distinct CDR3 sequences, under 60% observed once, and the top ten hold 7.5% to 8.5%. Specimen: peripheral blood or thyroid tissue (not recorded which). These receptors all stem from a woman between 18 and 29 years old with Graves' hyperthyroidism.

The chain carries TRBV7-9 and TRBJ2-7, with TRBD1 identical over 10 bases. The CDR3 contains 16 residues. Trimming removed 5 bases from V and 3 bases from J; junction bases left unmatched: 10. Germline V lookup: CDR1 SEHNR, CDR2 FQNEAQ (reference sequence). This chain's CDR3 is CASSPPGTGEFYEQYF. The CDR3, as DNA: TGTGCCAGCAGCCCTCCCGGGACAGGGGAATTCTACGAGCAGTACTTC.

This rearrangement joins TRBV29-1 to TRBJ1-1; D is ambiguous. In germline, CDR1 is SQVTM, CDR2 ANQGSEA. This CDR3 is 14 amino acids long. V dropped 7 bases and J dropped 0 bases, with 15 bases sitting between them. The CDR3 nucleotides are TGCAGCGCCCAACTCGGATTTTTGAACACTGAAGCTTTCTTT. It specifies CSAQLGFLNTEAFF.

This clonotype was observed many times. The chain uses TRBV2 and TRBJ1-1, with D uncertain. V shed 7 bases and J shed 2 bases, with 5 bases lying between them. Germline-derived CDR1 and CDR2 are SNHLY and FYNNEI. This CDR3 has 11 amino acids. CDR3 residues: CASIVNTEAFF. The DNA for the CDR3 is TGTGCCAGCATTGTTAACACTGAAGCTTTCTTT.

This clonotype was counted at least ten times. The chain links TRBV6-5 to TRBJ2-7, with unresolved D. CDR1 is MNHEY and CDR2 is SVGAGI in the germline V gene. CDR3 length: 15 amino acids. The V gene lost 0 bases and the J gene lost 2 bases, with 11 bases spanning the gap. In DNA form, the CDR3 reads TGTGCCAGCAGTTACTCGCCTCAAACCACCTACGAGCAGTACTTC. Residues: CASSYSPQTTYEQYF.

Ten or more counts support this clonotype. The chain combines TRBV12-3 or TRBV12-4 with TRBJ2-5; 10 nucleotides match TRBD1. After removal of 5 bases from V and 2 bases from J, the junction contained 8 bases not matched to a gene. The CDR3 loop spans 16 amino acids. The CDR3 DNA sequence: TGTGCCAGCAGTGAAGCGACAGGGGGCACACAAGAGACCCAGTACTTC. This encodes CASSEATGGTQETQYF.

This clonotype has a count of ten or more. The gene calls are TRBV14 and TRBJ2-7; D is perhaps TRBD2 (5 bases). The V end was cut by 0 bases, the J end by 7 bases, with 16 bases between. CDR1 is SGHDN, CDR2 FVKESK, per germline. The CDR3 contains 15 residues. CDR3 in amino acids: CASSQEGFRRREQYF. The CDR3 DNA sequence: TGTGCCAGCAGCCAAGAAGGGTTCCGAAGGAGGGAGCAGTACTTC.

This clonotype was seen more than once but under ten times. The chain uses TRBV3-1 and TRBJ2-2; TRBD2 matches 8 bases. V gave up 3 bases and J gave up 3 bases; unmatched junction bases: 9. This CDR3 contains 17 residues. Looked up from germline, CDR1 is LGHDT and CDR2 is YNNKEL (reference sequence). CDR3 in DNA: TGTGCCAGCAGCCACCTCTTTAGCGGGATCGACACCGGGGAGCTGTTTTTT. This encodes CASSHLFSGIDTGELFF.

The chain combines TRBV7-3 with TRBJ2-1, with 13 nucleotides matching TRBD2. After removal of 4 bases from V and 15 bases from J, the junction contained 6 bases not matched to a gene. CDR1 SGHTA and CDR2 FQGTGA come from the germline V gene. This CDR3 region has 13 residues. Written as DNA, the CDR3 is TGTGCCAGCAGCTCCCGGACTAGCGGGAGTAGGTTCTTC. It encodes CASSSRTSGSRFF.

The gene calls are TRBV10-3 and TRBJ2-7, with 8 bases identical to TRBD2. Trimming at V came to 3 bases and at J to 0 bases, leaving 4 bases not matched to a gene. CDR3 size: 15 residues. Germline CDR1 is ENHRY and CDR2 is SYGVKD. CDR3 DNA: TGTGCCATCAGTGACTCCGGGACTAGCTCCTACGAGCAGTACTTC. It specifies CAISDSGTSSYEQYF.

The genes are TRBV20-1 and TRBJ1-6; perhaps TRBD1 as D (6 bases). The ends were cut back, 5 bases at V and 8 bases at J, with 10 bases in the middle. CDR3 size: 12 residues. CDR1 and CDR2 (germline): DFQATT, SNEGSKA (reference sequence). The CDR3 loop reads CSAANRDSPLHF. The DNA for the CDR3 is TGCAGTGCTGCAAACAGGGATTCACCCCTCCACTTT.

The V gene is TRBV29-1, the J gene TRBJ1-2; 9 bases map to TRBD1. The germline CDR1 and CDR2 sequences are SQVTM and ANQGSEA. The V gene end was trimmed by 8 bases and the J gene end by 6 bases; junction bases not matched to a gene: 10. This CDR3 comprises 13 residues. CDR3: CSLWGTGINGYTF. DNA of the CDR3: TGCAGCTTATGGGGGACAGGGATTAATGGCTACACCTTC.

This chain connects TRBV20-1 to TRBJ2-5, with D possibly being TRBD1 (5 bases). The CDR3 covers 15 residues. V lost 3 bases and J 2 bases, leaving 16 bases between the germline ends. Germline V gene sequence: CDR1 DFQATT, CDR2 SNEGSKA (reference sequence). The CDR3 sequence: CSARVQTAGQETQYF. In DNA, the CDR3 is TGCAGTGCTAGGGTACAGACAGCCGGGCAAGAGACCCAGTACTTC.

This clonotype showed up many times. V usage is TRBV20-1 and J usage is TRBJ1-1, with D possibly TRBD1 on 5 matching bases. The CDR3 runs to 17 residues. Per germline, CDR1 DFQATT and CDR2 SNEGSKA (reference sequence). V was clipped by 0 bases and J by 4 bases, with 21 bases between them. The CDR3 reads CSARDWGGAIGVTEAFF. The DNA for the CDR3 is TGCAGTGCTAGAGATTGGGGTGGGGCAATCGGCGTCACTGAAGCTTTCTTT.

Remarks on this clonotype: The conserved closing phenylalanine or tryptophan is absent in this CDR3, likely reflecting a read error. This chain connects TRBV7-2 to TRBJ2-7; TRBD1 matches at 8 bases. CDR3 length equals 14 residues. The germline CDR1 and CDR2 sequences are SGHTA and FQGNSA. The junction had 5 bases not matched to a gene; V was cut back by 2 bases and J by 5 bases. Written as DNA, the CDR3 is TGTGCCAGCAGCTTACCAGGGGGCTTCCACGAGCAGTACCTC. Translation gives CASSLPGGFHEQYL.

This clonotype was seen ten or more times. This chain connects TRBV20-1 to TRBJ1-5; 8 bases agree with TRBD1. CDR1 is DFQATT and CDR2 is SNEGSKA in the germline V gene (reference sequence). The CDR3 contains 14 residues. Trimming at V came to 5 bases and at J to 5 bases, leaving 8 bases not matched to a gene. The CDR3 loop reads CSAADGQGDQPQHF. As DNA, the CDR3 is TGCAGTGCTGCGGACGGACAGGGCGATCAGCCCCAGCATTTT.

J is TRBJ2-5 and V is TRBV18; D is undetermined. This CDR3 region has 12 residues. CDR1 is KGHSH, CDR2 LQKENI, per germline. Trimming removed 3 bases from V and 5 bases from J, with 7 bases in between. The CDR3 DNA reads as TGTGCCAGCTCACCCTCCCTTGAGACCCAGTACTTC. Residues: CASSPSLETQYF.

This sequence joins TRBV10-2 and TRBJ1-2, with D possibly being TRBD1 (5 bases). Between the trimmed V and J ends, which lost 4 bases and 8 bases, there was a span of 14 bases. Germline V lookup: CDR1 WSHSY, CDR2 SAAADI. This CDR3 is 13 amino acids long. CDR3 sequence reads: CASSGGRARGYTF. CDR3 DNA: TGCGCCAGCAGTGGGGGACGGGCGAGGGGCTACACCTTC.